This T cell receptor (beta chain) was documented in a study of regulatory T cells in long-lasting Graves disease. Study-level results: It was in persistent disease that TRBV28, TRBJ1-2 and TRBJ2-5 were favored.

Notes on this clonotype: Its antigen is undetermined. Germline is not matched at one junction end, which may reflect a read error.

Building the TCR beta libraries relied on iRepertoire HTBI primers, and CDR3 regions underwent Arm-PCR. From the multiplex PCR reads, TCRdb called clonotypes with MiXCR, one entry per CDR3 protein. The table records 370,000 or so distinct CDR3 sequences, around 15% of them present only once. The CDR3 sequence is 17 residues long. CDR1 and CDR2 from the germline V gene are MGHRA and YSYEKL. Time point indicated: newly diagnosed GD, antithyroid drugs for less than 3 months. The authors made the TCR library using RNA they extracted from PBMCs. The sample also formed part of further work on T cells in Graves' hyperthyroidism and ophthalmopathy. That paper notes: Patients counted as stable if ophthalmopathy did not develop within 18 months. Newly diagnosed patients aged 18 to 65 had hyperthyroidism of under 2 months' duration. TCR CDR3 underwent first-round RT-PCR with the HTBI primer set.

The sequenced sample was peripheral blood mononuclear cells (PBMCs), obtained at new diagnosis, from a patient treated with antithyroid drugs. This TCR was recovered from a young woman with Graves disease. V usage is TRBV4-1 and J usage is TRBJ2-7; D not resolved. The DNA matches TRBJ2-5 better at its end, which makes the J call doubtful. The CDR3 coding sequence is TGCGCCAGCAGCCAAGAAAGTGTTGCTGGCGGCCAAAAGACCCAGTACTTC. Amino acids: CASSQESVAGGQKTQYF.